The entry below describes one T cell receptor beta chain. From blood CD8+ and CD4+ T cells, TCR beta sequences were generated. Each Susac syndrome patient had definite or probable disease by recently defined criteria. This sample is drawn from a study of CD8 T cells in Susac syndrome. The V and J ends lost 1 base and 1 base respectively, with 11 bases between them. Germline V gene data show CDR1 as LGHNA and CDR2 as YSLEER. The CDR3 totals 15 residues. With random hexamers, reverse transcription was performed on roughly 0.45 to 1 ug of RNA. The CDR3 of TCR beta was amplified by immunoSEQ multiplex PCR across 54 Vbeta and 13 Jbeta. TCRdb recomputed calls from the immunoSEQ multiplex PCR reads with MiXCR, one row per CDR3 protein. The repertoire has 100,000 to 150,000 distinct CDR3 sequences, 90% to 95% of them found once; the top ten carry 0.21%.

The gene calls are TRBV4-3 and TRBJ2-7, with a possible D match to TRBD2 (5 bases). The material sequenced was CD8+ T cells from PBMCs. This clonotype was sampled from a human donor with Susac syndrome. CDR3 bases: TGCGCCAGCAGCCAAGGAATCGGGGAATCCTACGAGCAGTACTTC. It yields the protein CASSQGIGESYEQYF.